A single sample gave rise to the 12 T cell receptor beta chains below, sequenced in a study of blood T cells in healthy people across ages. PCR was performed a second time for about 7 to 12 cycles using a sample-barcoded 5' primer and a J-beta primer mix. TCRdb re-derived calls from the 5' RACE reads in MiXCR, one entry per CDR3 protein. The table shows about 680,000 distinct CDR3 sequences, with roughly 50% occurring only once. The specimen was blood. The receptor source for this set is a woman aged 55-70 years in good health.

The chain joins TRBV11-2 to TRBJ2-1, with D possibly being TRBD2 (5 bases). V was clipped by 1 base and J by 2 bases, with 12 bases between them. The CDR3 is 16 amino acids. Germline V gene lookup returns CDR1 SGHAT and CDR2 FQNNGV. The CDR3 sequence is CASSLVISDTYNEQFF. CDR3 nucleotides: TGTGCCAGCAGCTTAGTTATTAGCGATACCTACAATGAGCAGTTCTTC. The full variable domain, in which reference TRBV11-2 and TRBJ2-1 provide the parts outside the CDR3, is EAGVAQSPRYKIIEKRQSVAFWCNPISGHATLYWYQQILGQGPKLLIQFQNNGVVDDSQLPKDRFSAERLKGVDSTLKIQPAKLEDSAVYLCASSLVISDTYNEQFFGPGTRLTVL.

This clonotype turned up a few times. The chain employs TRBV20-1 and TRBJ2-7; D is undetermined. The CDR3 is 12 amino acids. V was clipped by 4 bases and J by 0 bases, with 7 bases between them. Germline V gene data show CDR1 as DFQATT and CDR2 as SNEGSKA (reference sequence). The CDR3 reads CSATQSSYEQYF. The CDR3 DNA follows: TGCAGTGCTACTCAGAGCTCCTACGAGCAGTACTTC.

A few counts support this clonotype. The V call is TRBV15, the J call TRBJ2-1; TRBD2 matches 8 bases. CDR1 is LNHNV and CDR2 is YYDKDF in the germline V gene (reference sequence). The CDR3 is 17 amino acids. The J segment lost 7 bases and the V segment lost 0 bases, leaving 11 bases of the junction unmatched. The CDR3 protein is CATSRDLPGGIKNEQFF. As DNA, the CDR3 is TGTGCCACCAGCAGAGATCTCCCGGGAGGGATTAAGAATGAGCAGTTCTTC. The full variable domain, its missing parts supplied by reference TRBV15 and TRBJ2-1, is DAMVIQNPRYQVTQFGKPVTLSCSQTLNHNVMYWYQQKSSQAPKLLFHYYDKDFNNEADTPDNFQSRRPNTSFCFLDIRSPGLGDTAMYLCATSRDLPGGIKNEQFFGPGTRLTVL.

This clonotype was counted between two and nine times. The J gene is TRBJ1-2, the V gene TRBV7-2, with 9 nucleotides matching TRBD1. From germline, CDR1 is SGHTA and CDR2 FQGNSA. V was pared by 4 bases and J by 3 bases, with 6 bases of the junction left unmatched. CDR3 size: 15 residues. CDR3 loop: CASSSDRGFDYGYTF. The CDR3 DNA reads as TGTGCCAGCAGCTCGGACAGGGGCTTCGACTATGGCTACACCTTC.

In nucleotides, the CDR3 is TGTGCCAGCAGTCCGGGAGAACCAACAAGCACAGATACGCAGTATTTT. Translating it yields CASSPGEPTSTDTQYF. This rearrangement joins TRBV12-3 or TRBV12-4 to TRBJ2-3; maybe TRBD2 (6 bases). This CDR3 region has 16 residues. Trimming left V 5 bases short and J 0 bases short, with 15 bases between.

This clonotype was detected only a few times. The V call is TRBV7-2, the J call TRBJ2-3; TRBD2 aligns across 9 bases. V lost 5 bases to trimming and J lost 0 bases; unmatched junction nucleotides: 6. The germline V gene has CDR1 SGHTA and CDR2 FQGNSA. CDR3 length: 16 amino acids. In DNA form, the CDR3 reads TGTGCCAGCAGCCTTCTAGCGGGGACTAGCACAGATACGCAGTATTTT. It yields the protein CASSLLAGTSTDTQYF.

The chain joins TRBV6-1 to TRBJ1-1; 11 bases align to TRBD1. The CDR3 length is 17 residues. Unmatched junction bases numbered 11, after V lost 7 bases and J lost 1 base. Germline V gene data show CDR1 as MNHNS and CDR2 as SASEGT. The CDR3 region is CASTGERGQGGNTEAFF. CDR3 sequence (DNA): TGTGCCAGCACGGGGGAAAGGGGACAGGGGGGGAACACTGAAGCTTTCTTT.

The CDR3 here is CASRPQGSSSYNEQFF. In DNA, the CDR3 is TGTGCCAGCAGGCCTCAGGGGTCCAGCTCCTACAATGAGCAGTTCTTC. The V and J genes are TRBV7-8 and TRBJ2-1, with D possibly matching TRBD1 (6 bases). The CDR3 spans 16 residues. CDR1 is SGHVS and CDR2 is FQNEAQ in the germline V gene. Trimming left V 6 bases short and J 0 bases short, with 15 bases between.

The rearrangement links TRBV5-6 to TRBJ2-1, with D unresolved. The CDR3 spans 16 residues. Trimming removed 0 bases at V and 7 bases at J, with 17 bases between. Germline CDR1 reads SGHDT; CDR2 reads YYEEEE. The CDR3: CASSLGFKVFKNEQFF. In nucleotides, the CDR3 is TGTGCCAGCAGCTTGGGTTTCAAGGTTTTCAAAAATGAGCAGTTCTTC. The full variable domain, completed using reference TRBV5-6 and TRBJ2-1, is DAGVTQSPTHLIKTRGQQVTLRCSPKSGHDTVSWYQQALGQGPQFIFQYYEEEERQRGNFPDRFSGHQFPNYSSELNVNALLLGDSALYLCASSLGFKVFKNEQFFGPGTRLTVL.

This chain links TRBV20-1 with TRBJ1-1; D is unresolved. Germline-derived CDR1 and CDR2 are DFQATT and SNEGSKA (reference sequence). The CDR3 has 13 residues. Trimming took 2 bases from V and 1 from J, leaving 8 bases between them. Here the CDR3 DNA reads TGCAGTGCTAGACAAGACCCGAACACTGAAGCTTTCTTT. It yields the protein CSARQDPNTEAFF.

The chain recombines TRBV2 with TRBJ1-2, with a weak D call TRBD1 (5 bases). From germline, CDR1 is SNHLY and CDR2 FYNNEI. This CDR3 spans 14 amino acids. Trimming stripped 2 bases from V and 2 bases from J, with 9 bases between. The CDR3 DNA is TGTGCCAGCAGTGAAATCGCAGGGAACTATGGCTACACCTTC. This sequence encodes CASSEIAGNYGYTF.

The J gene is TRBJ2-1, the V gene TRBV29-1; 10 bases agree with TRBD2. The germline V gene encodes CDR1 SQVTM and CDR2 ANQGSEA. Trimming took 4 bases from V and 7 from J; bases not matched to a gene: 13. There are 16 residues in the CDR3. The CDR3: CSVGLAGVRAGNEQFF. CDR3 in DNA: TGCAGCGTTGGGCTAGCGGGAGTAAGGGCGGGGAATGAGCAGTTCTTC.